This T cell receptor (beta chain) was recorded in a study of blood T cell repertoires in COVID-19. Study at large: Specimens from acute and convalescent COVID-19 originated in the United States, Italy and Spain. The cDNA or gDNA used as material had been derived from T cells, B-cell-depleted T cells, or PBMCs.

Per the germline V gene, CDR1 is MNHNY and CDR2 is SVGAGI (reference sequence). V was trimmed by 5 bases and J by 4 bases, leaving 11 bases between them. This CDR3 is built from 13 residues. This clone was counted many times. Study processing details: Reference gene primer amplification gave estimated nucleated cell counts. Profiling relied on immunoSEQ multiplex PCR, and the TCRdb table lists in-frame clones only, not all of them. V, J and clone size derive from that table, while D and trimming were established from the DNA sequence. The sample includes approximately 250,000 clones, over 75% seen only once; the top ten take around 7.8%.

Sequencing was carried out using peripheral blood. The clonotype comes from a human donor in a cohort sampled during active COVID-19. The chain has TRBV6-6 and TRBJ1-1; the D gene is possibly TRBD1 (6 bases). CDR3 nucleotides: TGTGCCAGCAGTGCGGTAGGGGGCACTGAAGCTTTCTTT. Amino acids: CASSAVGGTEAFF.